This entry features one T cell receptor (beta chain) sequence. The antigen is unknown. Data came from immunoSEQ multiplex PCR; TCRdb stores just in-frame clones and leaves some out. This repertoire shows about 110,000 clones, around 93% found once; its top ten account for approximately 0.69%. The data are from a study of OX40 agonist ivuxolimab in advanced cancers. For the study at large: Age averaged around 60 years (range roughly 20 to 90), and about 86% were male. Study-level results: Nonresponders included some who also had low normalized T-cell clonal expansion.

Autoimmune disease history or systemic immunosuppression was exclusionary. Collection of blood occurred at baseline, at cycle 4 day 1, and at cycle 7 day 1. The germline V and J ends were trimmed by 2 bases and 1 base, with 8 bases remaining between them. This CDR3 contains 14 residues. Germline V CDR1 and CDR2: ENHRY, SYGVKD. This TCR derives from an adult with an advanced solid tumor such as melanoma, head and neck, liver or kidney cancer. The rearrangement links TRBV10-3 to TRBJ1-1, with a tentative D call TRBD1 (6 bases). The sequences come from CD4+ or CD8+ T cells sorted from blood, collected in a trial of the OX40 agonist ivuxolimab. This chain's CDR3 is CAISERQANTEAFF. The CDR3 region has the DNA TGTGCCATCAGTGAGAGACAGGCGAACACTGAAGCTTTCTTT.